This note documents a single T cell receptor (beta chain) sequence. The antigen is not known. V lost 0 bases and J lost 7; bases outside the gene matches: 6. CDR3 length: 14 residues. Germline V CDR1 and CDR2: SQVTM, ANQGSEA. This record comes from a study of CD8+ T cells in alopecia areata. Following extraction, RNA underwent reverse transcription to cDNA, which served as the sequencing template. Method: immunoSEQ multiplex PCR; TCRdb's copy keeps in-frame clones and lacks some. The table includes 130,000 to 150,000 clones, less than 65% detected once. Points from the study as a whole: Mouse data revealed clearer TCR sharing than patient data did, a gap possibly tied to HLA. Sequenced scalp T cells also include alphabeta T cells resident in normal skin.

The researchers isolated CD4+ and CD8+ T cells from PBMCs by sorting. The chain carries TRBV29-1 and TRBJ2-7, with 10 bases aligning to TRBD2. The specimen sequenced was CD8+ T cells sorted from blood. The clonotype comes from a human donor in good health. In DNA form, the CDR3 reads TGCAGCGTTGAAGAGGCTAGCGGGAGTGATGAGCAGTACTTC. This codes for CSVEEASGSDEQYF.